This note documents a single T cell receptor (beta chain) sequence. Its antigen is currently unknown. The repertoire was sequenced with immunoSEQ multiplex PCR; TCRdb's copy has only in-frame clones and lacks some. This sample has hundreds of thousands of clones, with 85% to 95% found just once. Losses at the gene ends were 2 bases for V and 0 bases for J; bases not matched to a gene: 3. CDR3 length: 15 amino acids. Per germline, CDR1 SGHRS and CDR2 YFSETQ. Positively selected for CCR7, the CD45RO-negative cells used as naive CD8 cells excluded terminally differentiated effector memory CD45RA+ cells. The entry originates in a study of shared clonotypes between healthy human individuals. Findings and caveats of the study: Approximately 5.4% of naive CD4 clonotypes were common to four donors.

This receptor was taken from a woman between 25 and 40 years old in good health. Sequencing was done on a sample of naive CD8+ T cells sorted from blood. The V gene is TRBV5-1, the J gene TRBJ2-3; TRBD2 aligns across 7 bases. This chain's CDR3 is CASSFGGSSTDTQYF. As DNA, the CDR3 is TGCGCCAGCAGCTTCGGCGGGAGTAGCACAGATACGCAGTATTTT.